This T cell receptor beta chain was sequenced in a study of blood T cell repertoires in COVID-19 (dated by TCRdb to 2020 to 2022). Background for the entire study: Samples covering the acute and convalescent phases of COVID-19 were provided by collaborators in the United States, Italy and Spain. Where available, HLA class I and class II types were obtained from metadata supplied by the sample provider rather than from assay-based typing. The repertoires were released in a freely available public database meant as a resource for research on the immune response to SARS-CoV-2. Sample metadata almost always included a de-identified subject ID, COVID-19 status, age in years and sex. Deeply sampled blood TCRbeta repertoires from subjects exposed to, actively infected with, or recovered from COVID-19 were included in the dataset. The material from the prospective study consisted of cDNA or gDNA derived from T cells, B-cell-depleted T cells, or PBMCs. Samples were obtained from the ongoing ImmuneRACE study (first 160 participants) and from some 1,300 subjects provided by 6 global collaborators.

V and J are trimmed by 2 bases and 2 bases, and the gene matches miss 4 bases of the junction. The germline V gene specifies SGHTA as CDR1 and FQGNSA as CDR2. The CDR3, cysteine through phenylalanine, is 16 amino acids long. CDR3 DNA only is kept here, 48 bases in frame from base 1. For this clone: Which antigen it targets is not known. Base-call qualities are not available, and no considerably larger clone is one nucleotide away.

In Seattle, one collaborating source enrolled patients while the infection was active and tracked those patients longitudinally over the course of disease. Collaborating institutions collected whole blood in K2EDTA tubes following their own protocols. Collaborator samples were shipped for TCRbeta analysis as frozen whole blood, isolated PBMCs, or DNA extracted from either sample type. TCRbeta CDR3 regions were amplified from genomic DNA by means of the immunoSEQ Assay, a bias-controlled multiplex PCR. Turning to the authors' computational methods: The number of nucleated cells in each sample was estimated from the amplification of reference gene primers within the assay. To quantify the absolute abundance of each unique TCRbeta CDR3 rearrangement, sequence reads were collapsed and filtered. Productive Simpson clonality was computed per sample as the square root of Simpson's diversity index over productive rearrangements. TCRdb stores this immuneACCESS table with in-frame sequences only. Part of the clones is absent; in the studies checked, under half of the shortfall reflects unresolved V genes, and no reason is known for the rest. V, J and clone size derive from that table, while D and trimming were established from the DNA sequence. The sample table records roughly 160,000 clones; about 83% of these occur just once. Of the sample, approximately 10% falls within the top ten clones.

The investigation overall reported the following: The quantity of clinical and demographic metadata differed by source and by participant and was supplied without curation.

The rearrangement combines TRBV7-2 with TRBJ2-1, with 9 bases in between that match TRBD2. This clonotype was sampled from a woman aged 70 to 79 with COVID-19, enrolled during active disease. The sequencing sample was made of peripheral blood. The sequence in DNA is TGTGCCAGCAGCTTACGATTAGCGGGGGCCTACAATGAGCAGTTCTTC. Its product reads: CASSLRLAGAYNEQFF.